The 13 T cell receptor beta chains below were found in one sample sequenced in a study of blood T cell repertoires in COVID-19. Produced via immunoSEQ multiplex PCR; TCRdb's table is partial and in-frame only. The repertoire holds some 260,000 clones, with under 85% as singletons. The source material was peripheral blood. All receptors derive from a woman in her thirties or forties with active or convalescent COVID-19.

The rearrangement links TRBV29-1 to TRBJ1-2, with TRBD1 matching over 9 bases. After removal of 6 bases from V and 1 base from J, the junction contained 3 bases not matched to a gene. This CDR3 is built from 13 residues. Germline V lookup: CDR1 SQVTM, CDR2 ANQGSEA. The CDR3 loop is CSVRDRDNYGYTF. The CDR3 nucleotides read TGCAGCGTCCGGGACAGGGATAACTATGGCTACACCTTC. Filled out from reference TRBV29-1 and TRBJ1-2, the complete variable domain reads SAVISQKPSRDICQRGTSLTIQCQVDSQVTMMFWYRQQPGQSLTLIATANQGSEATYESGFVIDKFPISRPNLTFSTLTVSNMSPEDSSIYLCSVRDRDNYGYTFGSGTRLTVV.

The V call is TRBV3-1 (or the pseudogene TRBV3-2), the J call TRBJ2-5, with TRBD2 matching 9 bases. The trim removed 3 bases at V and 5 bases at J, leaving 16 bases unmatched. Germline CDR1 is LGHDT and CDR2 is YNNKEL (reference sequence). The CDR3 extends over 18 amino acids. In DNA form, the CDR3 reads TGTGCCAGCAGCCAGCGATTTAGCGGGGGCCCCTGGGGGGAGACCCAGTACTTC. It translates to CASSQRFSGGPWGETQYF.

Notes on this clone: This specimen includes other DNA sequences encoding the same CDR3. V gene TRBV28 combines with J gene TRBJ1-2, with 7 bases aligning to TRBD1. Trimming removed 2 bases from V and 4 bases from J; junction bases left unmatched: 1. Germline CDR1 reads MDHEN; CDR2 reads SYDVKM. The CDR3 covers 13 residues. The CDR3 spells CASSLGTAYGYTF. Here the CDR3 DNA reads TGTGCCAGCAGTTTAGGGACAGCCTATGGCTACACCTTC.

The chain combines TRBV5-8 with TRBJ2-6; possible D gene TRBD2, 6 bases. With 2 bases removed from V and 3 bases from J, the gap between germline ends came to 12 bases. The CDR3 runs to 16 residues. The germline gives CDR1 SGHTS, CDR2 YDEGEE. In nucleotides, the CDR3 is TGTGCCAGCAGCTTTGGGCGGGGCCTTGGGGCCAACGTCCTGACTTTC. Translated, it gives CASSFGRGLGANVLTF.

This clone was counted a single time. This chain connects TRBV5-1 to TRBJ2-1, with TRBD1 as a possible D gene (5 bases). Trimming left V 0 bases short and J 2 bases short, with 9 bases between. Germline CDR1 is SGHRS and CDR2 is YFSETQ. This CDR3 region has 15 residues. In DNA form, the CDR3 reads TGCGCCAGCAGCTTGGCCGTAGGGGCCTACAATGAGCAGTTCTTC. Its translation is CASSLAVGAYNEQFF.

This clone was observed a handful of times. The V call is TRBV19, the J call TRBJ1-2; D ambiguous. The germline V gene encodes CDR1 LNHDA and CDR2 SQIVND (reference sequence). The CDR3 spans 12 residues. V was pared by 5 bases and J by 4 bases, with 8 bases between. Here the CDR3 reads CASSFGAYGYTF. The DNA for the CDR3 is TGTGCCAGTAGTTTTGGAGCCTATGGCTACACCTTC.

The chain uses TRBV5-6 and TRBJ1-5, with 9 bases aligning to TRBD1. The germline V gene has CDR1 SGHDT and CDR2 YYEEEE. CDR3 length equals 16 residues. V shed 3 bases, J shed 7 bases, and the junction held 11 bases outside the gene matches. The CDR3 bases are TGTGCCAGCAGCTCTACAGGGGGCGTCGACCGGCAGCCCCAGCATTTT. Protein sequence: CASSSTGGVDRQPQHF.

The chain combines TRBV30 with TRBJ2-7, with 11 bases aligning to TRBD2. Germline-derived CDR1 and CDR2 are GTSNPN and SVGIG (reference sequence). The CDR3 spans 14 residues. CDR3 amino acids: CAPRLGLAAYEQYF. Here the CDR3 DNA reads TGTGCTCCGAGGTTGGGACTAGCGGCGTACGAGCAGTACTTC.

The chain links TRBV10-3 to TRBJ1-2; 7 bases are a match to TRBD1. The CDR3 has 15 residues. Trimming removed 0 bases from V and 2 bases from J; junction bases left unmatched: 3. Germline CDR1 and CDR2: ENHRY and SYGVKD. The CDR3 protein is CAISESRGQNYGYTF. The CDR3 DNA reads as TGTGCCATCAGTGAGTCTAGGGGGCAGAACTATGGCTACACCTTC.

V and J are TRBV12-3 or TRBV12-4 and TRBJ1-5; D possibly corresponds to TRBD1 (5 bases). The V and J ends lost 7 bases and 4 bases respectively, with 11 bases between them. The CDR3 has 13 residues. The CDR3 reads CASTLGGNQPQHF. The CDR3 DNA is TGTGCCAGCACCCTCGGGGGTAATCAGCCCCAGCATTTT.

CDR3 nucleotide sequence: TGTGCCAGCAGAAAGGGGGTAGGCGAAAAACTGTTTTTT. As protein: CASRKGVGEKLFF. V usage is TRBV27 and J usage is TRBJ1-4, with D possibly being TRBD1 (6 bases). The V and J ends lost 6 bases and 8 bases respectively, with 13 bases between them. The V gene's germline CDR1 is MNHEY and CDR2 SMNVEV (reference sequence). This CDR3 has 13 residues.

J is TRBJ1-2 and V is TRBV12-3 or TRBV12-4; no definite D call. Trimming cost V 3 bases and J 4 bases, with 6 bases left between them. CDR3 length: 12 amino acids. The CDR3 sequence is CASSFSGYGYTF. CDR3 nucleotides: TGTGCCAGCAGTTTTTCCGGCTATGGCTACACCTTC.

The chain has TRBV6-5 and TRBJ1-1; 8 positions agree with TRBD1. Germline V gene data show CDR1 as MNHEY and CDR2 as SVGAGI. J gave up 0 bases and V 4 bases, and 7 bases lay outside the gene matches. The CDR3 runs 16 residues. This CDR3 is CASSSDRAAMNTEAFF. The CDR3 DNA is TGTGCCAGCAGTTCGGACAGGGCCGCCATGAACACTGAAGCTTTCTTT.